The clone carrying this TCR beta chain was seen many times. These data come from a study of T cell repertoires in cytomegalovirus infection. Study summary: Through public TCR beta signatures, both CMV infection and matching HLA type were indicated.

V dropped 0 bases and J dropped 8; count of bases not matched to a gene: 9. This CDR3 has 15 amino acids. CDR1 and CDR2 (germline): DFQATT, SNEGSKA (reference sequence). A single record per CDR3 protein comes from TCRdb applying MiXCR to the reads. Altogether approximately 250,000 distinct CDR3 sequences are present, roughly 6.5% being singletons, with the ten largest covering 5.5% to 8%. Sequencing was performed on PBMCs. The V call is TRBV20-1, the J call TRBJ1-4; TRBD1 matches at 7 bases. This receptor was identified in a human donor in good health (CMV status not recorded). Some clones in this sample may be carry-over from other donors' samples. As DNA, the CDR3 is TGCAGTGCTAGAGATCCGGGCCAGGGGGGCGAAAAACTGTTTTTT. It encodes CSARDPGQGGEKLFF.